This TCR beta chain was obtained from a study of blood T cell repertoires in COVID-19. Study context: T cells, B-cell-depleted T cells, or PBMCs provided the cDNA or gDNA that served as material.

Some clones are missing from TCRdb's copy, which holds only in-frame ones; the method was immunoSEQ multiplex PCR. The table includes roughly 220,000 clones, about 84% detected once. Donors were grouped by their self-reported clinical history. V lost 6 bases and J lost 2, with 13 bases in between. CDR1 KGHSH and CDR2 LQKENI come from the germline V gene. CDR3 length: 14 amino acids. The specimen was PBMCs or T cells enriched from blood (not recorded which). This receptor was obtained from a young man with acute COVID-19. This chain links TRBV18 with TRBJ1-2; perhaps TRBD1 as D (5 bases). Here the CDR3 reads CASSPREGNYGYTF. The CDR3 DNA sequence: TGTGCCAGCTCGCCCAGGGAGGGGAACTATGGCTACACCTTC.